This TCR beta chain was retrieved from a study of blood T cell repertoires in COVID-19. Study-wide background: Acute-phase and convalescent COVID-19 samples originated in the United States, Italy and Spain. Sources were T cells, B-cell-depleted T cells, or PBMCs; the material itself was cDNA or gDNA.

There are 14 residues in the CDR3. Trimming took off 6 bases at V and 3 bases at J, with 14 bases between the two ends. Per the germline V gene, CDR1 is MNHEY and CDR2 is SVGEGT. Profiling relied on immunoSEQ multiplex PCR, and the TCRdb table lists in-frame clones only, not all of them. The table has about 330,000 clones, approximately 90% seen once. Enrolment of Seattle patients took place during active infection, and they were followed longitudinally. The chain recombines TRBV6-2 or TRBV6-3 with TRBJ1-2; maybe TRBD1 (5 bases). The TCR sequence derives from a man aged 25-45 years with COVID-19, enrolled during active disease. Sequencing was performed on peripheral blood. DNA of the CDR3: TGTGCCAGCAGACCTACGGGGGTGGACTATGGCTACACCTTC. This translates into CASRPTGVDYGYTF.